One sample yielded the 22 T cell receptor beta chains listed below, sequenced in a study of OX40 agonist ivuxolimab in advanced cancers. The repertoire was sequenced with immunoSEQ multiplex PCR; TCRdb's copy has only in-frame clones and lacks some. The sample has some 19,000 clones, roughly four fifths seen once. This sample comprised CD4+ or CD8+ T cells sorted from blood, obtained in a trial of the OX40 agonist ivuxolimab. The source is an adult with an advanced solid tumor such as melanoma, head and neck, liver or kidney cancer.

The V call is TRBV7-2, the J call TRBJ2-3; 11 nucleotides align to TRBD2. Germline values: CDR1 SGHTA, CDR2 FQGNSA. This CDR3 contains 15 residues. Trimming took 4 bases from V and 4 from J; bases not matched to a gene: 4. The CDR3 DNA follows: TGTGCCAGCAGCTCCCCGACTAGCGGGGCAGATACGCAGTATTTT. This codes for CASSSPTSGADTQYF.

This clone was observed once. The rearrangement uses TRBV2 and TRBJ2-7, with D unresolved. Trimming took off 7 bases at V and 1 base at J, with 11 bases between the two ends. The CDR3 totals 13 residues. Per the germline V gene, CDR1 is SNHLY and CDR2 is FYNNEI. The CDR3, as DNA: TGTGCCAGCAACAGCGACGGTTCCTACGAGCAGTACTTC. The encoded protein is CASNSDGSYEQYF.

V gene TRBV19 combines with J gene TRBJ1-5; TRBD1 might be the D (6 bases). V lost 9 bases and J lost 9, with 21 bases in between. The CDR3 covers 14 residues. Germline V gene lookup returns CDR1 LNHDA and CDR2 SQIVND (reference sequence). The CDR3 coding sequence is TGTGCCAGCGAAGTAGGAGGGGGGATCCGGCCCCAGCATTTT. This encodes CASEVGGGIRPQHF.

The gene calls are TRBV19 and TRBJ2-5; D is undetermined. The V gene lost 11 bases and the J gene lost 5 bases, with 18 bases spanning the gap. Germline CDR1 reads LNHDA; CDR2 reads SQIVND (reference sequence). This CDR3 is 13 amino acids long. CDR3 sequence reads: CAPWVGWKETQYF. Here the CDR3 DNA reads TGTGCCCCTTGGGTGGGGTGGAAGGAGACCCAGTACTTC.

There are a few counts of this clone. This chain connects TRBV2 to TRBJ2-4; 8 bases line up with TRBD2. With 8 bases clipped from V and 1 base from J, the junction kept 7 bases outside the gene matches. Germline CDR1 reads SNHLY; CDR2 reads FYNNEI. The length of the CDR3 is 15 residues. Here the CDR3 DNA reads TGTGCCAGCTTTTCTACTAGCGGTGCCAAAAACATTCAGTACTTC. It is translated as CASFSTSGAKNIQYF.

The V gene is TRBV19, the J gene TRBJ2-5; D is undetermined. The CDR3 is 13 amino acids. Trimming took 3 bases from V and 1 from J, leaving 6 bases between them. Germline CDR1 and CDR2: LNHDA and SQIVND (reference sequence). The CDR3 DNA reads TGTGCCAGTAGTATGACGGCCCAAGAGACCCAGTACTTC. It translates to CASSMTAQETQYF.

With respect to this clone: A junction end diverges from the germline sequence, so it may reflect a read error. The chain recombines TRBV7-2 with TRBJ2-5, with D possibly being TRBD2 (5 bases). The CDR3 consists of 14 residues. From germline, CDR1 is SGHTA and CDR2 FQGNSA. In DNA form, the CDR3 reads TGTGTCAGCAGCTTAGGGCGCGGGTTAGGGACCCAGTACTTC. Translated, it gives CVSSLGRGLGTQYF.

In this sample, this clone turned up a few times. The chain joins TRBV5-4 to TRBJ2-1; possible D gene TRBD1, 6 bases. Germline loops: CDR1 SGHNT, CDR2 YYREEE (reference sequence). This CDR3 is built from 13 residues. Trimming stripped 3 bases from V and 8 bases from J, with 12 bases between. CDR3 region: CASSYPTGDEQFF. In DNA form, the CDR3 reads TGTGCCAGCAGCTACCCGACAGGTGATGAGCAGTTCTTC.

With regard to this clone: A read error is likely, as this CDR3 ends without the conserved phenylalanine or tryptophan. The V and J genes are TRBV29-1 and TRBJ2-4; D gene unclear. V lost 3 bases, J lost 3 bases, and 6 bases lay in between. Per germline, CDR1 SQVTM and CDR2 ANQGSEA. The CDR3 is 12 residues long. Written as DNA, the CDR3 is TGCAGCGTTGAGTGGGGCAAAAACATTCAGTACCTC. Translation: CSVEWGKNIQYL.

This clone appeared a few times. The chain carries TRBV15 and TRBJ2-3; weak D call: TRBD2 (5 bases). V was pared by 1 base and J by 8 bases, with 19 bases between. The CDR3 sequence is 16 residues long. The germline gives CDR1 LNHNV, CDR2 YYDKDF (reference sequence). CDR3 protein: CATSRAGPQGSATQYF. The DNA for the CDR3 is TGTGCCACCAGCAGAGCAGGACCGCAAGGGAGCGCTACGCAGTATTTT.

This clone appeared a few times. This CDR3 is CASSNLGELFF. CDR3 sequence (DNA): TGTGCCAGCAGTAATCTCGGGGAGCTGTTTTTT. V gene TRBV7-3 combines with J gene TRBJ2-2; no clear D. Germline V CDR1 and CDR2: SGHTA, FQGTGA. Trimming removed 6 bases at V and 7 bases at J, with 6 bases between. The CDR3 sequence is 11 residues long.

This clone was counted only a few times. The V call is TRBV10-1, the J call TRBJ1-5; tentative D call: TRBD1 (5 bases). This CDR3 region has 14 residues. In germline, CDR1 is WNHNN, CDR2 SYGVQD (reference sequence). V gave up 8 bases and J gave up 1 base, with 12 bases separating them. The CDR3 here is CASGDYGSNQPQHF. The DNA of the CDR3 is TGCGCCAGCGGGGACTACGGGAGCAATCAGCCCCAGCATTTT.

In this sample, this clone turned up a few times. The chain links TRBV7-9 to TRBJ2-5; D is perhaps TRBD1 (6 bases). This CDR3 contains 18 residues. Germline V gives CDR1 SEHNR, CDR2 FQNEAQ (reference sequence). V was clipped by 3 bases and J by 7 bases, with 27 bases between them. CDR3 sequence reads: CASSFPKPTGTIKGTQYF. DNA for the CDR3: TGTGCCAGCAGCTTTCCTAAGCCCACCGGGACAATAAAGGGGACCCAGTACTTC.

The rearrangement uses TRBV19 and TRBJ1-2; TRBD1 might be the D (5 bases). This CDR3 region has 13 residues. The V gene lost 5 bases and the J gene lost 5 bases, with 12 bases spanning the gap. Germline V gene data show CDR1 as LNHDA and CDR2 as SQIVND (reference sequence). This CDR3 reads CASSQGPEYGYTF. The CDR3 nucleotides are TGTGCCAGTAGTCAGGGACCCGAGTATGGCTACACCTTC.

The rearrangement joins TRBV7-2 to TRBJ2-7, with D tentatively TRBD1 (6 bases). Germline-derived CDR1 and CDR2 are SGHTA and FQGNSA. Trimming cost V 5 bases and J 2 bases, with 19 bases left between them. CDR3 size: 16 residues. In nucleotides, the CDR3 is TGTGCCAGCAGCGCACAGGGTGGAGAGGGAACCTACGAGCAGTACTTC. Translating gives CASSAQGGEGTYEQYF.

This chain's CDR3 is CAWKSTRDGPQHF. CDR3 in DNA: TGTGCCTGGAAAAGCACGCGGGATGGGCCCCAGCATTTT. The chain joins TRBV30 to TRBJ1-5; D unclear. The CDR3 sequence is 13 residues long. The germline V and J ends were trimmed by 4 bases and 9 bases, with 16 bases remaining between them. CDR1 and CDR2 (germline): GTSNPN, SVGIG (reference sequence). Full variable domain (rest looked up from reference TRBV30 and TRBJ1-5): SQTIHQWPATLVQPVGSPLSLECTVEGTSNPNLYWYRQAAGRGLQLLFYSVGIGQISSEVPQNLSASRPQDRQFILSSKKLLLSDSGFYLCAWKSTRDGPQHFGDGTRLSIL.

This sequence joins TRBV6-6 and TRBJ2-1; D is perhaps TRBD1 (5 bases). The CDR3 has 13 amino acids. V was clipped by 8 bases and J by 5 bases, with 13 bases between them. Germline V gene lookup returns CDR1 MNHNY and CDR2 SVGAGI (reference sequence). The chain's CDR3 is CASLGHLDNEQFF. The CDR3 DNA is TGTGCCAGCCTCGGACACTTGGACAATGAGCAGTTCTTC.

CDR3: CASSLDRVPYEQYF. CDR3 nucleotides: TGTGCCAGCAGCTTAGACAGAGTTCCCTACGAGCAGTACTTC. The chain couples TRBV9 to TRBJ2-7, with D tentatively TRBD1 (5 bases). V was pared by 4 bases and J by 2 bases, with 13 bases between. CDR1 is SGDLS, CDR2 YYNGEE, per germline. The CDR3 is 14 residues long.

V gene TRBV9 combines with J gene TRBJ1-6, with 8 bases matching TRBD1. After removal of 4 bases from V and 9 bases from J, the junction contained 9 bases not matched to a gene. The length of the CDR3 is 15 residues. CDR1 and CDR2 from the germline V gene are SGDLS and YYNGEE. The CDR3 bases are TGTGCCAGCAGCACACGAACAGGGGGTGGTTCACCCCTCCACTTT. Its protein product is CASSTRTGGGSPLHF.

The rearrangement joins TRBV2 to TRBJ2-7; D is uncertain. CDR1 SNHLY and CDR2 FYNNEI come from the germline V gene. The CDR3 length is 12 residues. Trimming shortened V by 3 bases and J by 4 bases, and 7 bases separated the two germline ends. CDR3 in amino acids: CASSEKWYEQYF. CDR3 sequence (DNA): TGTGCCAGCAGTGAGAAGTGGTACGAGCAGTACTTC.

J is TRBJ2-3 and V is TRBV14; 10 nucleotides agree with TRBD2. With 4 bases clipped from V and 1 base from J, the junction kept 5 bases outside the gene matches. CDR3 size: 16 residues. Germline V gene lookup returns CDR1 SGHDN and CDR2 FVKESK. CDR3 nucleotide sequence: TGTGCCAGCAGCCCCTTAGCGGGGGGACGCACAGATACGCAGTATTTT. This gives the protein CASSPLAGGRTDTQYF. Full variable domain (rest looked up from reference TRBV14 and TRBJ2-3): EAGVTQFPSHSVIEKGQTVTLRCDPISGHDNLYWYRRVMGKEIKFLLHFVKESKQDESGMPNNRFLAERTGGTYSTLKVQPAELEDSGVYFCASSPLAGGRTDTQYFGPGTRLTVL.

The chain has TRBV6-1 and TRBJ1-5; D ambiguous. Trimming removed 6 bases from V and 6 bases from J, with 9 bases in between. Per the germline V gene, CDR1 is MNHNS and CDR2 is SASEGT. The CDR3 contains 12 residues. The CDR3 nucleotides read TGTGCCAGCAGCGACCCTGGTCAGCCCCAGCATTTT. Translation: CASSDPGQPQHF.